This TCR beta chain was documented in a study of blood T cell repertoires in COVID-19. Across the study: Some COVID-19 samples were acute and others convalescent; all came from the United States, Italy and Spain. PBMCs, B-cell-depleted T cells, or T cells provided the cDNA or gDNA that made up the material.

The germline gives CDR1 SGHTA, CDR2 FQGNSA. V gave up 2 bases and J gave up 8 bases, with 9 bases separating them. There are 12 residues in the CDR3. The data were produced by immunoSEQ multiplex PCR, yet TCRdb's version contains in-frame clones alone and is incomplete. The sample yields around 300,000 clones, approximately 88% seen once. Clinical histories supplied by participants themselves formed the basis of cohort assignment. The TCR comes from a woman in her 40s who had recovered from COVID-19. Material for sequencing was PBMCs or T cells enriched from blood (not recorded which). This chain uses TRBV7-2 with TRBJ1-2; D remains unclear. The CDR3 region has the DNA TGTGCCAGCAGCTTAATAAGCTCCGGCTACACCTTC. As protein: CASSLISSGYTF.